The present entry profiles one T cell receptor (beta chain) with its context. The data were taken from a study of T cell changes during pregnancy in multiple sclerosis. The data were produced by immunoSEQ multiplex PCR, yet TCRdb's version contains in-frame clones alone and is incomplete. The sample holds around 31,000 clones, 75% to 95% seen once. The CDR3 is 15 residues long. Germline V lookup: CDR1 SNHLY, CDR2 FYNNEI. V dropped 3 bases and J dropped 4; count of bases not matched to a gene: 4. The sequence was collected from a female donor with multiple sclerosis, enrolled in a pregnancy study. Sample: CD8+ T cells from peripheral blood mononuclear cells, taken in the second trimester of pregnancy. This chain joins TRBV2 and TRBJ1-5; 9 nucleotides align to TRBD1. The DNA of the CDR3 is TGTGCCAGCAGTGAGACAGGGGGATGGAATCAGCCCCAGCATTTT. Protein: CASSETGGWNQPQHF.